Detailed here is one TCR beta chain. Its antigen is as yet unknown. The entry originates in a study of cytomegalovirus exposure and HLA in healthy donors. This PCR relied on a set of 60 Vbeta primers and 13 Jbeta primers. As handled by the study authors: In a later analysis, roughly 86 million unique TCR beta chains included roughly 11 million shared by two or more donors. Sequencing used immunoSEQ multiplex PCR; TCRdb keeps in-frame clones, though not all of them. V, J and clone size reflect that table, while D and trimming were determined from the DNA. The sample records 100,000 to 150,000 clones, around 77% being singletons. Study observations and caveats: According to the study, about 180 TCR beta chains were cytomegalovirus-associated. Most of the TCR beta V segments (in an earlier analysis) were productive either about 90% or about 30% of the time. Prediction of most subjects' HLA-A and HLA-B alleles by TCR beta sequences was reportedly accurate.

Sequencing was performed on PBMCs. The sequence was collected from a man aged 50 to 60 in good health and CMV-seropositive.

CDR3 DNA sequence: TGTGCCAGCAGGAGGGGGACAAACTATGGCTACACCTTC. Protein sequence: CASRRGTNYGYTF. The genes are TRBV6-1 and TRBJ1-2, with D perhaps matching TRBD1 (6 bases). The CDR3 consists of 13 residues. The V end lost 6 bases, the J end lost 2 bases, and 10 bases lay between the germline ends. Germline V CDR1 and CDR2: MNHNS, SASEGT.